These 3 T cell receptor beta chains were all obtained from the same sample, sequenced in a study of blood T cell repertoires in COVID-19 (dated by TCRdb to about 2020). The library was produced with the immunoSEQ multiplex PCR assay. The table was pulled from immuneACCESS by TCRdb, which kept in-frame rearrangements only. Such tables lose some clones; where checked, under half of the loss comes from unresolved V genes, and the rest has no known cause. In this sample the table shows 200,000 to 300,000 clones, roughly 80% of which occur a single time. Approximately 7.5% of the sample belongs to the ten largest clones. Sequenced material: peripheral blood. The source is a woman older than 75 with COVID-19, enrolled during active disease.

The chain is built from TRBV3-1 (or the pseudogene TRBV3-2) and TRBJ1-1; 10 bases are shared with TRBD1. This CDR3 has 16 amino acids. Germline-derived CDR1 and CDR2 are LGHDT and YNNKEL (reference sequence). V shed 3 bases, J shed 4 bases, and the junction held 8 bases outside the gene matches. The CDR3 DNA reads TGTGCCAGCAGCCACCACCCGGGACAGGGGAGCACTGAAGCTTTCTTT. This translates into CASSHHPGQGSTEAFF.

The rearrangement uses TRBV30 and TRBJ1-5; D uncertain. The V end was cut by 3 bases, the J end by 2 bases, with 14 bases between. The CDR3 loop spans 15 amino acids. From germline, CDR1 is GTSNPN and CDR2 SVGIG (reference sequence). CDR3 region: CAWRKTGVGNQPQHF. CDR3 DNA: TGTGCCTGGAGAAAGACGGGAGTGGGCAATCAGCCCCAGCATTTT.

V and J are TRBV5-1 and TRBJ2-1; the match to TRBD2 covers 9 bases. The germline V gene encodes CDR1 SGHRS and CDR2 YFSETQ. This CDR3 is 15 amino acids long. Losses at the gene ends were 1 base for V and 3 bases for J; bases not matched to a gene: 2. The CDR3 sequence is CASSLLAGDYNEQFF. Here the CDR3 DNA reads TGCGCCAGCAGCTTGTTAGCGGGGGACTACAATGAGCAGTTCTTC.